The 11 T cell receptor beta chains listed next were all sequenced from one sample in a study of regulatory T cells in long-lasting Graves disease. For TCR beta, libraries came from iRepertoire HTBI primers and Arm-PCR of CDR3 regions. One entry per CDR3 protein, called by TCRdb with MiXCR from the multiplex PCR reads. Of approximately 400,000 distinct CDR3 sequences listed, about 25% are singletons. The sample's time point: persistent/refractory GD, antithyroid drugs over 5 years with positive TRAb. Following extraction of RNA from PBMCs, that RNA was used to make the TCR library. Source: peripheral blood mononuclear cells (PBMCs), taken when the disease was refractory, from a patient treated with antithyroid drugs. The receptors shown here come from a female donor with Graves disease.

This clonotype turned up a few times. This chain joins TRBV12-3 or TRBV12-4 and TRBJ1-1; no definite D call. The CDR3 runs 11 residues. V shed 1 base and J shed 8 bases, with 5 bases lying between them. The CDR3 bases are TGTGCCAGCAGTTTAGGAAAGGAAGCTTTCTTT. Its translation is CASSLGKEAFF.

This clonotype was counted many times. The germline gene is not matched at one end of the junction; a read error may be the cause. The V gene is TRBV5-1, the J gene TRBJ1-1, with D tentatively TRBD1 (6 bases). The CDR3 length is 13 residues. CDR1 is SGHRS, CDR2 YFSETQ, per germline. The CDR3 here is CASSLQGNTEAFF. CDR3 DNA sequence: TGTGCCAGCAGCTTACAGGGGAACACTGAAGCTTTCTTT.

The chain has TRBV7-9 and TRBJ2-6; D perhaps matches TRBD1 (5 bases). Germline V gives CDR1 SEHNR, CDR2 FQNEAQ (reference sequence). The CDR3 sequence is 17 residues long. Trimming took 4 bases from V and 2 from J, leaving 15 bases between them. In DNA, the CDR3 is TGTGCCAGCAGCTCCAGGGTGCCTGCCCCTGGGGCCAACGTCCTGACTTTC. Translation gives CASSSRVPAPGANVLTF.

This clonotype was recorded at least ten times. CDR3 sequence (DNA): TGTGCCAGCAGCTTAAACTCCGACAGGGCATCTGGCTACACCTTC. It yields the protein CASSLNSDRASGYTF. V and J are TRBV7-2 and TRBJ1-2; 7 bases are shared with TRBD1. The CDR3 covers 15 residues. Germline values: CDR1 SGHTA, CDR2 FQGNSA. The J segment lost 7 bases and the V segment lost 2 bases, leaving 10 bases of the junction unmatched.

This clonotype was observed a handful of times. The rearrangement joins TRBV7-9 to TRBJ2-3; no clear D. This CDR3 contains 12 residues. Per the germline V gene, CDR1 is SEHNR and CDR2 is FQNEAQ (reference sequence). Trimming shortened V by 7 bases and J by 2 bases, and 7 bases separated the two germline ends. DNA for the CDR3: TGTGCCAGCACCCCCTCCACAGATACGCAGTATTTT. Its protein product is CASTPSTDTQYF.

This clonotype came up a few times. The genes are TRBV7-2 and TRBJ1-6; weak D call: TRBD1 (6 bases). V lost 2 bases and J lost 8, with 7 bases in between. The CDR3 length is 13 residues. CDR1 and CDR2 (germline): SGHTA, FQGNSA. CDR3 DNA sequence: TGTGCCAGCAGCTTATCAGGGGATTCACCCCTCCACTTT. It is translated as CASSLSGDSPLHF.

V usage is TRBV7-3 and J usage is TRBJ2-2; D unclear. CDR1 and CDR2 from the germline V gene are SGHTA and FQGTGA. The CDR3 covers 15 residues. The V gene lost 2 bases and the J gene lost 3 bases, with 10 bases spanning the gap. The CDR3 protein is CASSLDARDTGELFF. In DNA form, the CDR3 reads TGTGCCAGCAGCTTAGACGCAAGAGACACCGGGGAGCTGTTTTTT.

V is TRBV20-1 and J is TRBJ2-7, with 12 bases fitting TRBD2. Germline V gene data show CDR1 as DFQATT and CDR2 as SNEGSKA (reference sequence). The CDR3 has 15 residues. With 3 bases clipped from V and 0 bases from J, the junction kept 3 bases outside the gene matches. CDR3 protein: CSARGTSGYSYEQYF. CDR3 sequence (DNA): TGCAGTGCTAGGGGGACTAGCGGGTACTCCTACGAGCAGTACTTC.

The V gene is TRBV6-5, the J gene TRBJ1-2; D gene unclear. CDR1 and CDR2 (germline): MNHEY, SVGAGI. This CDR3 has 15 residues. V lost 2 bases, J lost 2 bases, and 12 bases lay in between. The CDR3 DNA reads TGTGCCAGCAGTTACGCACCATCCCCGAACTATGGCTACACCTTC. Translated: CASSYAPSPNYGYTF.

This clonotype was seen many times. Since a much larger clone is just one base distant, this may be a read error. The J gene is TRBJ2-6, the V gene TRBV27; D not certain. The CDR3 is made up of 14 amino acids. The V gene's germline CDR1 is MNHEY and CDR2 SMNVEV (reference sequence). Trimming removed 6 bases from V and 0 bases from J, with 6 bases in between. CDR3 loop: CASSRSSGANVLTF. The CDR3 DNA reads TGTGCCAGCAGCCGAAGCTCTGGGGCCAACGTCCTGACTTTC.

The chain's CDR3 is CSAVGGGGETQYF. The CDR3, as DNA: TGCAGTGCTGTAGGTGGGGGGGGCGAGACCCAGTACTTC. The rearrangement joins TRBV20-1 to TRBJ2-5; D is possibly TRBD2 (7 bases). Germline CDR1 is DFQATT and CDR2 is SNEGSKA (reference sequence). The length of the CDR3 is 13 residues. Trimming shortened V by 5 bases and J by 5 bases, and 15 bases separated the two germline ends.